Below are 23 T cell receptor beta chains sequenced from a single sample in a study of blood T cells in healthy people across ages. Through a sample-barcoded 5' primer and a J-beta primer mix, a second PCR was run for roughly 7 to 11 cycles. Using its own MiXCR run on the 5' RACE reads, TCRdb lists one record per CDR3 protein. Altogether 780,000 or so distinct CDR3 sequences are present, more than 55% being singletons, with the ten largest covering roughly 25%. Specimen: blood. The receptors derive from a man aged 35 to 55 in good health.

This clonotype was observed a few times. The rearrangement links TRBV4-1 to TRBJ2-5; 7 bases agree with TRBD2. Unmatched junction bases numbered 15, after V lost 0 bases and J lost 2 bases. This CDR3 is 19 amino acids long. Per germline, CDR1 MGHRA and CDR2 YSYEKL. The DNA for the CDR3 is TGCGCCAGCAGCCAAGAACCGCCGGGGGGTACGGGAATACAAGAGACCCAGTACTTC. Translated: CASSQEPPGGTGIQETQYF.

This clonotype showed up just once. V is TRBV11-2 and J is TRBJ2-2; D is ambiguous. This CDR3 has 15 residues. V lost 5 bases, J lost 1 base, and 11 bases lay in between. Germline V lookup: CDR1 SGHAT, CDR2 FQNNGV. The CDR3 sequence is CASSAGFLNTGELFF. The CDR3 coding sequence is TGTGCCAGCAGCGCAGGCTTTCTGAACACCGGGGAGCTGTTTTTT.

This chain uses TRBV7-3 with TRBJ2-7; TRBD2 might be the D (7 bases). This CDR3 spans 18 amino acids. Germline CDR1 reads SGHTA; CDR2 reads FQGTGA. With 1 base removed from V and 7 bases from J, the gap between germline ends came to 26 bases. In DNA, the CDR3 is TGTGCCAGCAGCTTAAGAGGGAGGGGGGAGACTTTCTACAATGAGCAGTACTTC. Its translation: CASSLRGRGETFYNEQYF. Full variable domain (outside the CDR3, taken from reference TRBV7-3 and TRBJ2-7): GAGVSQTPSNKVTEKGKYVELRCDPISGHTALYWYRQSLGQGPEFLIYFQGTGAADDSGLPNDRFFAVRPEGSVSTLKIQRTERGDSAVYLCASSLRGRGETFYNEQYFGPGTRLTVT.

This chain connects TRBV7-6 to TRBJ2-5, with D hard to call. Deletions cut 5 bases from V and 5 bases from J, with 9 bases between. The CDR3 runs to 12 residues. Germline CDR1 reads SGHVS; CDR2 reads FNYEAQ. The CDR3 DNA is TGTGCCAGCAGCAAGGGTGGGGAGACCCAGTACTTC. Amino acid sequence: CASSKGGETQYF. Based on the CDR3 plus reference TRBV7-6 and TRBJ2-5, the full variable domain is GAGVSQSPRYKVTKRGQDVALRCDPISGHVSLYWYRQALGQGPEFLTYFNYEAQQDKSGLPNDRFSAERPEGSISTLTIQRTEQRDSAMYRCASSKGGETQYFGPGTRLLVL.

V and J are TRBV12-3 or TRBV12-4 and TRBJ2-5; TRBD2 might be the D (6 bases). The J call is uncertain, as TRBJ2-7 better fits the DNA end. The CDR3 has 16 residues. CDR3 amino acids: CASSFQMEGGYYEQYF. CDR3 coding DNA: TGTGCCAGCAGTTTTCAAATGGAGGGAGGATACTACGAGCAGTACTTC.

The chain combines TRBV9 with TRBJ2-3, with 10 bases aligning to TRBD2. The CDR3 sequence is 16 residues long. Germline lookup yields CDR1 SGDLS and CDR2 YYNGEE. The V gene end was trimmed by 2 bases and the J gene end by 5 bases; junction bases not matched to a gene: 8. The CDR3 region has the DNA TGTGCCAGCAGCGTTTACAGCGGGGGGGCCATAGATACGCAGTATTTT. Protein sequence: CASSVYSGGAIDTQYF.

The sample holds one count of this clonotype. The genes are TRBV7-8 and TRBJ1-2, with TRBD1 matching over 7 bases. The CDR3 spans 17 residues. Germline-derived CDR1 and CDR2 are SGHVS and FQNEAQ. The V segment lost 1 base and the J segment 8 bases; nucleotides outside the gene matches: 16. In nucleotides, the CDR3 is TGTGCCAGCAGCTTAGTTCCTGGTACAGGGGAGACTCTAGGCTACACCTTC. Protein product: CASSLVPGTGETLGYTF.

The V and J genes are TRBV7-6 and TRBJ1-1; no firm D call. Germline CDR1 and CDR2: SGHVS and FNYEAQ. CDR3 size: 14 residues. V lost 2 bases and J 2 bases, leaving 9 bases between the germline ends. CDR3 sequence (DNA): TGTGCCAGCAGCTTAAAACCGGGAAACACTGAAGCTTTCTTT. This sequence encodes CASSLKPGNTEAFF.

This clonotype was seen a handful of times. The chain joins TRBV4-3 to TRBJ2-7, with TRBD2 as a possible D gene (5 bases). From germline, CDR1 is LGHNA and CDR2 YSLEER. The CDR3 runs 17 residues. V gave up 4 bases and J gave up 3 bases, with 22 bases separating them. The CDR3 loop is CASSLQRADDRVYEQYF. In DNA, the CDR3 is TGCGCCAGCAGCCTCCAAAGAGCGGACGACCGGGTCTACGAGCAGTACTTC.

The chain links TRBV27 to TRBJ1-5; no clear D gene. Germline CDR1 reads MNHEY; CDR2 reads SMNVEV (reference sequence). The CDR3 contains 13 residues. V lost 7 bases and J 3 bases, leaving 10 bases between the germline ends. The CDR3 loop is CASKENVNQPQHF. CDR3 nucleotides: TGTGCCAGCAAGGAAAACGTCAATCAGCCCCAGCATTTT.

CDR3 bases: TGTGCCAGCCTAAGGGGGGCCGGGGAGACCCAGTACTTC. Residues: CASLRGAGETQYF. The rearrangement uses TRBV6-1 and TRBJ2-5; either TRBD1 or TRBD2 may supply D (6 bases each). CDR1 MNHNS and CDR2 SASEGT come from the germline V gene. This CDR3 has 13 amino acids. With 8 bases removed from V and 5 bases from J, the gap between germline ends came to 15 bases.

The sample holds one count of this clonotype. This chain joins TRBV7-9 and TRBJ2-3; D is perhaps TRBD1 (5 bases). Germline CDR1 and CDR2: SEHNR and FQNEAQ (reference sequence). V was cut by 0 bases and J by 5 bases, with 9 bases left in between. CDR3 size: 14 residues. The CDR3 coding sequence is TGTGCCAGCAGCTTAGCCAGGGCAGGAGATACGCAGTATTTT. Translating it yields CASSLARAGDTQYF.

The chain links TRBV29-1 to TRBJ2-1; TRBD1 aligns across 10 bases. Germline lookup yields CDR1 SQVTM and CDR2 ANQGSEA. V lost 7 bases to trimming and J lost 8 bases; unmatched junction nucleotides: 8. This CDR3 is built from 13 residues. The chain's CDR3 is CSAPGTGVDEQFF. DNA for the CDR3: TGCAGCGCTCCCGGGACAGGGGTCGATGAGCAGTTCTTC.

The CDR3 protein is CASSSNPGTKNIQYF. The DNA of the CDR3 is TGTGCCAGCAGCTCCAACCCGGGGACCAAAAACATTCAGTACTTC. This chain connects TRBV7-3 to TRBJ2-4; possible D gene TRBD2, 5 bases. Between the trimmed V and J ends, which lost 4 bases and 2 bases, there was a span of 12 bases. Germline V gives CDR1 SGHTA, CDR2 FQGTGA. The CDR3 loop spans 15 amino acids.

The chain recombines TRBV20-1 with TRBJ2-1, with 12 nucleotides matching TRBD2. Unmatched junction bases numbered 4, after V lost 0 bases and J lost 4 bases. This CDR3 has 16 amino acids. Germline V gene data show CDR1 as DFQATT and CDR2 as SNEGSKA (reference sequence). CDR3 DNA sequence: TGCAGTGCTAGAGATTGGGGGACTAGCGGGTACAATGAGCAGTTCTTC. Amino acid sequence: CSARDWGTSGYNEQFF.

The CDR3 DNA follows: TGTGCCAGCAGTTTATCCCTGCCGAGCGAGACCCAGTACTTC. It yields the protein CASSLSLPSETQYF. The V gene is TRBV28, the J gene TRBJ2-5; D is unclear. Between the trimmed V and J ends, which lost 1 base and 5 bases, there was a span of 11 bases. This CDR3 has 14 amino acids. Germline CDR1 and CDR2: MDHEN and SYDVKM. Variable domain in full (rest from reference TRBV28 and TRBJ2-5): DVKVTQSSRYLVKRTGEKVFLECVQDMDHENMFWYRQDPGLGLRLIYFSYDVKMKEKGDIPEGYSVSREKKERFSLILESASTNQTSMYLCASSLSLPSETQYFGPGTRLLVL.

The chain has TRBV12-3 or TRBV12-4 and TRBJ2-1, with 11 bases that match TRBD1. The V and J ends lost 6 bases and 9 bases, in that order; junction bases with no gene match: 13. The CDR3 is 16 amino acids. The CDR3 is CASSISDRGRGGEQFF. The CDR3 DNA reads as TGTGCCAGCAGCATTTCGGACAGGGGGCGGGGGGGTGAGCAGTTCTTC.

This clonotype was found a few times. The chain recombines TRBV7-8 with TRBJ2-7; 10 nucleotides align to TRBD2. The trim removed 5 bases at V and 4 bases at J, leaving 8 bases unmatched. The CDR3 is 15 amino acids. Germline V gives CDR1 SGHVS, CDR2 FQNEAQ. The CDR3 nucleotides are TGTGCCAGCAGCCGAGTAGCGGGAGGACTATACGAGCAGTACTTC. Residues: CASSRVAGGLYEQYF.

The chain carries TRBV12-3 or TRBV12-4 and TRBJ1-6; TRBD1 might be the D (6 bases). The ends were cut back, 6 bases at V and 7 bases at J, with 13 bases in the middle. The CDR3 covers 14 residues. As DNA, the CDR3 is TGTGCCAGCAGCGATGGACAGTACAATTCACCCCTCCACTTT. It encodes CASSDGQYNSPLHF.

This clonotype was recorded a few times. This chain connects TRBV5-1 to TRBJ1-2; D remains unclear. Per the germline V gene, CDR1 is SGHRS and CDR2 is YFSETQ. This CDR3 has 15 amino acids. Trimming stripped 0 bases from V and 8 bases from J, with 17 bases between. The CDR3 DNA sequence: TGCGCCAGCAGCTTGGCTGTGGCTTCAGTTGACGGCTACACCTTC. Translating gives CASSLAVASVDGYTF.

The rearrangement joins TRBV6-1 to TRBJ2-3; D not resolved. The CDR3 runs to 16 residues. The V end was cut by 5 bases, the J end by 1 base, with 16 bases between. Germline V CDR1 and CDR2: MNHNS, SASEGT. DNA for the CDR3: TGTGCCAGCAGTCCTTTAACTGATCCCCGCACAGATACGCAGTATTTT. This translates into CASSPLTDPRTDTQYF.

The chain joins TRBV4-2 to TRBJ1-2; D is possibly TRBD1 (5 bases). Trimming removed 0 bases at V and 4 bases at J, with 12 bases between. The CDR3 contains 15 residues. Per germline, CDR1 LGHNA and CDR2 YNFKEQ. In DNA, the CDR3 is TGTGCCAGCAGCCAAGATTTGGGGCAGCTCTATGGCTACACCTTC. It yields the protein CASSQDLGQLYGYTF.

V gene TRBV20-1 combines with J gene TRBJ2-7; 11 nucleotides match TRBD2. The CDR3 is made up of 18 amino acids. The V segment lost 6 bases and the J segment 3 bases; nucleotides outside the gene matches: 19. Per germline, CDR1 DFQATT and CDR2 SNEGSKA (reference sequence). CDR3 nucleotides: TGCAGTGCCAAACCCATCTCGGCCCCGGGACTAGCGGACTACGAGCAGTACTTC. It yields the protein CSAKPISAPGLADYEQYF.